These T cell receptor beta chains were read from a single sample in a study of somatic mutations in cytotoxic T cells in rheumatoid arthritis. Clones were read by immunoSEQ multiplex PCR, and TCRdb kept only the in-frame ones, dropping some. The sample has some 2,400 clones; 75% to 80% are singletons. The sequenced sample consisted of CD8+ T cells sorted from blood. These receptors came from a man aged 65 to 79 with rheumatoid arthritis. CDR3s include the opening cysteine and the closing phenylalanine or tryptophan. The D gene is left open where the match is weak. The listing skips clone size in some rows; elsewhere it reads once, few, many or a size class.

clone size | J gene | D gene | V gene | CDR3 protein | CDR3 DNA
. | TRBJ2-3 | . | TRBV13 | CASSLFRPGTDTQYF | TGTGCCAGCAGCTTATTCAGGCCAGGCACAGATACGCAGTATTTT
. | TRBJ2-1 | . | TRBV10-1 | CASSESWGDRYNEQFF | TGCGCCAGCAGTGAGTCGTGGGGGGACAGATACAATGAGCAGTTCTTC
few | TRBJ2-7 | . | TRBV10-1 | CASRQAMGSYEQYF | TGCGCCAGCCGTCAGGCTATGGGTTCCTACGAGCAGTACTTC
. | TRBJ1-4 | . | TRBV5-5 | CASSTGAGGSYEKLFF | TGTGCCAGCAGCACTGGGGCGGGGGGCTCTTATGAAAAACTGTTTTTT
. | TRBJ2-1 | TRBD2 | TRBV28 | CASSDPTSGPSYNEQFF | TGTGCCAGCAGCGACCCGACTAGCGGGCCTTCCTACAATGAGCAGTTCTTC
few | TRBJ2-7 | TRBD2 | TRBV9 | CASSASGGAYEQYF | TGTGCCAGCAGCGCTAGCGGGGGGGCCTACGAGCAGTACTTC
. | TRBJ1-1 | TRBD1 | TRBV19 | CASSRDRAEAFF | TGTGCCAGTAGTAGGGACAGAGCCGAAGCTTTCTTT
. | TRBJ1-4 | . | TRBV20-1 | CSAPGEEKLFF | TGCAGTGCCCCGGGAGAGGAAAAACTGTTTTTT
. | TRBJ2-7 | TRBD1 | TRBV5-4 | CASSSKDREGYEQYF | TGTGCCAGCAGCTCAAAGGACAGGGAAGGCTACGAGCAGTACTTC
. | TRBJ1-1 | . | TRBV6-5 | CASTWGMNTEAFF | TGTGCCAGCACTTGGGGCATGAACACTGAAGCTTTCTTT
. | TRBJ1-6 | . | TRBV28 | CASSSLGGPNSPLHF | TGTGCCAGCAGTTCCCTCGGGGGTCCGAATTCACCCCTCCACTTT
. | TRBJ2-1 | . | TRBV19 | CASSILGSGPDEQFF | TGTGCCAGTAGTATATTAGGGAGTGGGCCTGATGAGCAGTTCTTC
. | TRBJ2-5 | . | TRBV15 | CATSRDANGMGETQYF | TGTGCCACCAGCAGAGATGCCAACGGGATGGGGGAGACCCAGTACTTC
. | TRBJ1-5 | . | TRBV6-5 | CASSLTDQPQHF | TGTGCCAGCAGCCTAACCGATCAGCCCCAGCATTTT
. | TRBJ2-2 | TRBD2 | TRBV11-2 | CASSLAGLAGMAGELFF | TGTGCCAGCAGCTTAGCCGGACTAGCGGGAATGGCCGGGGAGCTGTTTTTT
. | TRBJ2-7 | TRBD2 | TRBV2 | CAASGSSYEQYF | TGTGCGGCTAGCGGGAGCTCCTACGAGCAGTACTTC
. | TRBJ1-1 | . | TRBV15 | CATSPLGPVRGMNTEAFF | TGTGCCACCAGCCCCTTGGGCCCGGTGCGGGGTATGAACACTGAAGCTTTCTTT
. | TRBJ2-7 | TRBD2 | TRBV6-5 | CASSSFVAGATYEQYF | TGTGCCAGCAGTTCCTTCGTAGCGGGCGCGACCTACGAGCAGTACTTC
. | TRBJ2-7 | TRBD2 | TRBV4-1 | CASSLRAGSSYEQYF | TGCGCCAGCAGCCTCCGAGCGGGGAGCTCCTACGAGCAGTACTTC
. | TRBJ1-5 | . | TRBV14 | CASSPGGIYSNQPQHF | TGTGCCAGCAGCCCAGGAGGGATATATAGCAATCAGCCCCAGCATTTT
few | TRBJ2-5 | TRBD2 | TRBV5-6 | CASSLSGGRKTQYF | TGTGCCAGCAGCCTTAGCGGGGGGAGGAAGACCCAGTACTTC
few | TRBJ2-5 | . | TRBV15 | CGTSRDAPGMGETQYF | TGTGGCACCAGCAGAGATGCCCCCGGGATGGGGGAGACCCAGTACTTC
. | TRBJ1-2 | . | TRBV27 | CASQPTVNYGYTF | TGTGCCAGTCAACCGACTGTAAACTATGGCTACACCTTC
few | TRBJ2-3 | TRBD1 | TRBV6-5 | CASSYPQGYGYTQYF | TGTGCCAGCAGTTACCCACAGGGGTATGGATATACGCAGTATTTT
few | TRBJ1-1 | . | TRBV5-1 | CASSLDGGVGETEAFF | TGCGCCAGCAGCTTGGATGGGGGCGTGGGCGAGACTGAAGCTTTCTTT
. | TRBJ2-1 | TRBD2 | TRBV5-1 | CASSLSSGTLYNEQFF | TGCGCCAGCAGCTTGTCGAGCGGGACCCTCTACAATGAGCAGTTCTTC
. | TRBJ2-1 | . | TRBV4-2 | CASSQEESSYNEQFF | TGTGCCAGCAGCCAAGAGGAGAGCTCCTACAATGAGCAGTTCTTC
. | TRBJ1-2 | . | TRBV2 | CASSGVPGQGYTF | TGTGCCAGCAGTGGAGTCCCAGGGCAGGGCTACACCTTC
. | TRBJ1-6 | . | TRBV6-5 | CATAASGSYNSPLHF | TGTGCCACCGCGGCCTCGGGGTCCTATAATTCCCCCCTCCACTTT
. | TRBJ2-2 | TRBD2 | TRBV28 | CASLGTSGRVGELFF | TGTGCCAGCCTCGGGACTAGCGGGAGAGTGGGGGAGCTGTTTTTT
few | TRBJ2-1 | TRBD2 | TRBV25-1 | CASSAWTSWVDEQFF | TGTGCCAGCAGTGCCTGGACTAGTTGGGTCGATGAGCAGTTCTTC